The 6 T cell receptor beta chains below come from one sample, sequenced in a study of CD8 T cells in ankylosing spondylitis. Study conclusions and caveats: Among TCR beta sequences, a motif of roughly 8 highly homologous variants appeared characteristic of ankylosing spondylitis blood.

TCRdb reprocessed the 5' RACE reads with MiXCR, giving one entry per CDR3 protein. The sample holds 200,000 to 250,000 distinct CDR3 sequences; approximately 16% are singletons and the top ten take about 42%. These receptors have no identified antigens. The sequencing sample was made of blood, either unsorted or a sorted T cell fraction (not recorded which). All receptors come from a male donor with ankylosing spondylitis.

Only a few counts were recorded for this clonotype. The chain joins TRBV4-1 to TRBJ2-1, with 11 bases aligning to TRBD2. CDR1 is MGHRA, CDR2 YSYEKL, per germline. The CDR3 has 19 residues. V lost 6 bases and J lost 4; bases outside the gene matches: 17. The CDR3 DNA follows: TGCGCCAGCAGTGACCGGCGGGTAGCGGGAGGGCCTTGGTACAATGAGCAGTTCTTC. Its translation: CASSDRRVAGGPWYNEQFF.

Only a few counts were recorded for this clonotype. The gene calls are TRBV15 and TRBJ2-7; D not resolved. V was clipped by 0 bases and J by 5 bases, with 8 bases between them. CDR1 is LNHNV, CDR2 YYDKDF, per germline (reference sequence). This CDR3 has 13 amino acids. CDR3 DNA: TGTGCCACCAGCAGAGAGGCCGTTAACGAGCAGTACTTC. Its protein product is CATSREAVNEQYF.

J is TRBJ2-7 and V is TRBV6-1; D remains unclear. CDR1 and CDR2 from the germline V gene are MNHNS and SASEGT. CDR3 length: 14 residues. V was clipped by 1 base and J by 3 bases, with 10 bases between them. CDR3: CASSEGIGGYEQYF. In nucleotides, the CDR3 is TGTGCCAGCAGTGAAGGGATCGGTGGCTACGAGCAGTACTTC.

The chain employs TRBV5-1 and TRBJ2-1; the D gene is possibly TRBD2 (5 bases). Germline assignment: CDR1 SGHRS and CDR2 YFSETQ. The CDR3 runs 13 residues. Trimming took 4 bases from V and 2 from J, leaving 7 bases between them. The DNA of the CDR3 is TGCGCCAGCAGCAGGGAGACCTACAATGAGCAGTTCTTC. It specifies CASSRETYNEQFF.

This rearrangement joins TRBV10-3 to TRBJ2-2; D is perhaps TRBD2 (5 bases). The germline V gene has CDR1 ENHRY and CDR2 SYGVKD. CDR3 length: 16 amino acids. V gave up 5 bases and J gave up 3 bases, with 16 bases separating them. The CDR3 loop reads CAISPTASSYTGELFF. The DNA of the CDR3 is TGTGCCATCAGTCCTACGGCTAGCAGCTACACCGGGGAGCTGTTTTTT.

This clonotype was detected many times. The genes are TRBV10-2 and TRBJ2-1, with 8 positions matching TRBD2. This CDR3 comprises 13 residues. Per germline, CDR1 WSHSY and CDR2 SAAADI. Unmatched junction bases numbered 4, after V lost 8 bases and J lost 4 bases. The DNA for the CDR3 is TGCGCCAGCGCGCGGGGGGCATACAATGAGCAGTTCTTC. Protein sequence: CASARGAYNEQFF.